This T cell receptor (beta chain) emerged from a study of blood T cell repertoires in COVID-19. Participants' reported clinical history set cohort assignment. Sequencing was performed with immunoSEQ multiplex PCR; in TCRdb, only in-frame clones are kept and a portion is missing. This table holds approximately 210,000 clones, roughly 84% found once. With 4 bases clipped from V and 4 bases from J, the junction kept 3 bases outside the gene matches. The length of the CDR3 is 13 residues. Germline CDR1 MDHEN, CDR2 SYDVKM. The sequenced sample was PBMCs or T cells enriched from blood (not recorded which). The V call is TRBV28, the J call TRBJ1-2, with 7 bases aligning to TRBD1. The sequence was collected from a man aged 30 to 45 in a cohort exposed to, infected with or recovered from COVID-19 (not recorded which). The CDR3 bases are TGTGCCAGCAGTTCAGGGGGTATCTATGGCTACACCTTC. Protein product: CASSSGGIYGYTF.